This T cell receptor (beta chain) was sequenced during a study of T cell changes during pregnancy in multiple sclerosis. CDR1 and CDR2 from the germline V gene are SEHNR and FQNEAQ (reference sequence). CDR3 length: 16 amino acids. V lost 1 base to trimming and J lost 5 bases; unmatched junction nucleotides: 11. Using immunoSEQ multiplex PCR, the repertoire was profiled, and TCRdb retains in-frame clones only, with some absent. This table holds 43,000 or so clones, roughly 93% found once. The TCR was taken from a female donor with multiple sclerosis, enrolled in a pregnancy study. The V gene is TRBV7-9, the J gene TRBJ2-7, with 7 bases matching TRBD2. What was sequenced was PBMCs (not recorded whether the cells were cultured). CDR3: CASSLGWAGVAHEQYF. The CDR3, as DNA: TGTGCCAGCAGCTTAGGGTGGGCGGGAGTGGCCCACGAGCAGTACTTC.